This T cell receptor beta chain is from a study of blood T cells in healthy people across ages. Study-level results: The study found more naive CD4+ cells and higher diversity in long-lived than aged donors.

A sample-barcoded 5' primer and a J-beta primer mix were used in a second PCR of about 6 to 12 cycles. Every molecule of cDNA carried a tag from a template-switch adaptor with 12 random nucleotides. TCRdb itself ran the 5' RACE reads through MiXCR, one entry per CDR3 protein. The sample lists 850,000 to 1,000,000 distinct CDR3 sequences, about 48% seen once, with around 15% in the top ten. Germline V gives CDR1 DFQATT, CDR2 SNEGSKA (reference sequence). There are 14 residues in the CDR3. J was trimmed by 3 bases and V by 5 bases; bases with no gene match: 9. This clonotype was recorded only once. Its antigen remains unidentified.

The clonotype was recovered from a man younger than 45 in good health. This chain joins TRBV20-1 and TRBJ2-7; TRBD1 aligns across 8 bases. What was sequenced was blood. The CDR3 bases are TGCAGTGCTGGAGGGACAGGCCTGAACTACGAGCAGTACTTC. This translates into CSAGGTGLNYEQYF.